The 21 T cell receptor beta chains given below trace back to one sample, sequenced in a study of identical twins. TCRdb passed the 5' RACE reads through MiXCR, listing each CDR3 protein once. The table includes about 220,000 distinct CDR3 sequences, around 6.8% detected once. This sample was also put to use in a study of yellow fever vaccine responses in identical twins.

Sequenced input: memory (CD45RO+) T cells sorted from blood. The receptor set was obtained from a woman aged 18 to 35 in good health.

V and J are TRBV6-1 and TRBJ1-2; TRBD1 matches 8 bases. V lost 6 bases to trimming and J lost 8 bases; unmatched junction nucleotides: 8. Germline CDR1 and CDR2: MNHNS and SASEGT. This CDR3 has 13 residues. Here the CDR3 reads CASREDRARGYTF. CDR3 in DNA: TGTGCCAGCAGGGAGGACAGGGCAAGAGGCTACACCTTC.

This clonotype turned up a few times. This chain links TRBV30 with TRBJ2-7; no clear D gene. Trimming cost V 3 bases and J 5 bases, with 11 bases left between them. From germline, CDR1 is GTSNPN and CDR2 SVGIG (reference sequence). This CDR3 comprises 12 residues. This CDR3 reads CAWRDAEHEQYF. CDR3 bases: TGTGCCTGGAGAGACGCGGAGCACGAGCAGTACTTC.

This clonotype showed up many times. The genes are TRBV7-2 and TRBJ2-5, with 7 positions matching TRBD1. The length of the CDR3 is 14 residues. The junction had 7 bases not matched to a gene; V was cut back by 5 bases and J by 4 bases. Germline CDR1 reads SGHTA; CDR2 reads FQGNSA. The CDR3 sequence: CASSPQGVGETQYF. As DNA, the CDR3 is TGTGCCAGCAGCCCTCAGGGGGTTGGAGAGACCCAGTACTTC.

This clonotype was observed at least ten times. The rearrangement uses TRBV6-4 and TRBJ2-6; unclear D gene. CDR3 length equals 15 residues. Germline loops: CDR1 MRHNA, CDR2 SNTAGT. V lost 3 bases to trimming and J lost 0 bases, with 6 bases between them. The CDR3 protein is CASSETLSGANVLTF. CDR3 bases: TGTGCCAGCAGTGAAACCCTCTCTGGGGCCAACGTCCTGACTTTC.

This clonotype was counted between two and nine times. The V gene is TRBV20-1, the J gene TRBJ2-5; TRBD2 aligns across 10 bases. Germline V gene sequence: CDR1 DFQATT, CDR2 SNEGSKA (reference sequence). The V and J ends lost 3 bases and 2 bases, in that order; junction bases with no gene match: 6. The CDR3 length is 15 residues. The CDR3 DNA sequence: TGCAGTGCTAGCAACCTAGCGGGAGAACAAGAGACCCAGTACTTC. This translates into CSASNLAGEQETQYF.

This sequence joins TRBV11-2 and TRBJ2-3; perhaps TRBD1 as D (5 bases). Germline CDR1 reads SGHAT; CDR2 reads FQNNGV. The CDR3 covers 15 residues. V dropped 5 bases and J dropped 4 bases, with 16 bases sitting between them. The CDR3 loop is CASSMSGSQPDTQYF. The CDR3 coding sequence is TGTGCCAGCAGCATGTCAGGGTCCCAGCCAGATACGCAGTATTTT. The entire variable domain, with the rest obtained from reference TRBV11-2 and TRBJ2-3, is as follows: EAGVAQSPRYKIIEKRQSVAFWCNPISGHATLYWYQQILGQGPKLLIQFQNNGVVDDSQLPKDRFSAERLKGVDSTLKIQPAKLEDSAVYLCASSMSGSQPDTQYFGPGTRLTVL.

At least ten counts were recorded for this clonotype. This chain connects TRBV12-3 or TRBV12-4 to TRBJ2-1, with TRBD2 as a possible D gene (7 bases). V was pared by 5 bases and J by 5 bases, with 16 bases between. CDR3 length: 15 residues. CDR3 sequence reads: CASSTRGAGDNEQFF. CDR3 sequence (DNA): TGTGCCAGCAGTACCCGGGGGGCCGGGGACAATGAGCAGTTCTTC.

This clonotype was counted only a few times. The CDR3 here is CASNLGGAQETQYF. CDR3 DNA sequence: TGTGCCAGCAACCTTGGGGGGGCCCAAGAGACCCAGTACTTC. The chain has TRBV28 and TRBJ2-5; a weak D match, TRBD2 (7 bases). Germline V gives CDR1 MDHEN, CDR2 SYDVKM. This CDR3 contains 14 residues. V lost 7 bases to trimming and J lost 1 base, with 13 bases between them.

Many counts were recorded for this clonotype. The rearrangement links TRBV5-1 to TRBJ2-5; tentative D call: TRBD2 (6 bases). Germline assignment: CDR1 SGHRS and CDR2 YFSETQ. With 0 bases removed from V and 1 base from J, the gap between germline ends came to 13 bases. This CDR3 is built from 16 residues. The DNA for the CDR3 is TGCGCCAGCAGCTTGGCCGGGGGTAGCGGCCAAGAGACCCAGTACTTC. Translation: CASSLAGGSGQETQYF.

This clonotype was picked up many times. V and J are TRBV5-1 and TRBJ2-1, with TRBD2 identical over 8 bases. This CDR3 has 16 residues. V trimming: 4 bases; J trimming: 3 bases; junction bases outside the gene matches: 9. Germline CDR1 SGHRS, CDR2 YFSETQ. The DNA for the CDR3 is TGCGCCAGCAGCGTGGTAGCGGGAATAAGCTACAATGAGCAGTTCTTC. This gives the protein CASSVVAGISYNEQFF.

Ten or more counts support this clonotype. This sequence joins TRBV6-1 and TRBJ2-2; 8 nucleotides match TRBD1. CDR1 and CDR2 (germline): MNHNS, SASEGT. The V and J ends lost 5 bases and 4 bases, in that order; junction bases with no gene match: 3. The CDR3 covers 14 residues. The DNA of the CDR3 is TGTGCCAGCAGTCCTACAGGGGGCACCGGGGAGCTGTTTTTT. Protein sequence: CASSPTGGTGELFF.

The rearrangement links TRBV7-9 to TRBJ2-2; TRBD1 agrees at 7 bases. The CDR3 length is 14 residues. Per the germline V gene, CDR1 is SEHNR and CDR2 is FQNEAQ (reference sequence). V shed 6 bases, J shed 8 bases, and the junction held 9 bases outside the gene matches. The CDR3 DNA is TGTGCCAGCAGACTCGGGACAGCTATAGGGGAGCTGTTTTTT. Translated: CASRLGTAIGELFF.

This clonotype was observed a handful of times. The genes are TRBV14 and TRBJ2-3; the D gene could be TRBD1 or TRBD2 (5 bases each). The CDR3 extends over 14 amino acids. Germline values: CDR1 SGHDN, CDR2 FVKESK. V lost 4 bases and J 2 bases, leaving 10 bases between the germline ends. Written as DNA, the CDR3 is TGTGCCAGCAGCCCGGGGACCTTCACAGATACGCAGTATTTT. The encoded protein is CASSPGTFTDTQYF.

This clonotype occurred many times. The rearrangement joins TRBV28 to TRBJ2-3, with TRBD2 matching 11 bases. With V trimmed by 1 base and J by 0 bases, 6 bases remained unmatched. The V gene's germline CDR1 is MDHEN and CDR2 SYDVKM. The CDR3 is 18 residues long. The CDR3 sequence is CASSLLGTSGTSTDTQYF. Written as DNA, the CDR3 is TGTGCCAGCAGTTTATTAGGGACTAGCGGAACTAGCACAGATACGCAGTATTTT.

In this sample, this clonotype turned up a few times. The chain employs TRBV10-3 and TRBJ2-1; D remains ambiguous. Trimming shortened V by 4 bases and J by 8 bases, and 9 bases separated the two germline ends. Germline V lookup: CDR1 ENHRY, CDR2 SYGVKD. The CDR3 spans 12 residues. The CDR3: CAISVVPYEQFF. The CDR3 nucleotides read TGTGCCATCAGTGTTGTTCCCTATGAGCAGTTCTTC.

This clonotype showed up many times. The V gene is TRBV10-3, the J gene TRBJ2-2; D perhaps matches TRBD1 (6 bases). The CDR3 has 14 amino acids. CDR1 is ENHRY and CDR2 is SYGVKD in the germline V gene. With 9 bases removed from V and 0 bases from J, the gap between germline ends came to 11 bases. Here the CDR3 DNA reads TGTGCCATACCTGGGACAACGAACACCGGGGAGCTGTTTTTT. This sequence encodes CAIPGTTNTGELFF.

This clonotype was detected only a few times. The rearrangement links TRBV5-6 to TRBJ2-2, with 12 positions matching TRBD1. The germline gives CDR1 SGHDT, CDR2 YYEEEE. The CDR3 sequence is 16 residues long. With V trimmed by 1 base and J by 5 bases, 3 bases remained unmatched. The CDR3 loop is CASSLPGQGATGELFF. In nucleotides, the CDR3 is TGTGCCAGCAGCTTGCCGGGACAGGGGGCTACCGGGGAGCTGTTTTTT.

Ten or more counts support this clonotype. CDR3 nucleotides: TGTGCCAGCAGCTTGGGGTCTCAGGGAGGAGAGACCCAGTACTTC. Its protein product is CASSLGSQGGETQYF. The chain carries TRBV5-5 and TRBJ2-5; possibly TRBD2 for D (6 bases). V was clipped by 0 bases and J by 4 bases, with 13 bases between them. The CDR3 contains 15 residues. Germline V lookup: CDR1 SGHKS, CDR2 YYEKEE (reference sequence).

In this sample, this clonotype turned up many times. The chain couples TRBV6-5 to TRBJ2-7; the D gene could be TRBD1 or TRBD2 (6 bases each). In germline, CDR1 is MNHEY, CDR2 SVGAGI. CDR3 length: 15 residues. Trimming took off 2 bases at V and 4 bases at J, with 15 bases between the two ends. The CDR3 here is CASSYGSGASYEQYF. In nucleotides, the CDR3 is TGTGCCAGCAGTTACGGTTCGGGGGCCAGTTACGAGCAGTACTTC.

There are many counts of this clonotype. In DNA, the CDR3 is TGCAACCCCCGGGGCTATGACACAGATACGCAGTATTTT. Protein sequence: CNPRGYDTDTQYF. The chain carries TRBV29-1 and TRBJ2-3, with D perhaps given as TRBD1 or TRBD2 (5 bases each). The CDR3 covers 13 residues. CDR1 and CDR2 (germline): SQVTM, ANQGSEA.

This clonotype was detected only a few times. The V gene is TRBV12-3 or TRBV12-4, the J gene TRBJ2-2; 10 positions agree with TRBD2. The CDR3 runs 14 residues. Trimming cost V 10 bases and J 5 bases; bases outside gene matches: 7. CDR3 sequence reads: CATRRAGGTGELFF. CDR3 coding DNA: TGTGCCACCCGGCGAGCGGGAGGGACCGGGGAGCTGTTTTTT.